One sample yielded the 28 T cell receptor beta chains listed below, sequenced in a study of T cell responses to AZD1222 COVID-19 vaccine. Clones were read by immunoSEQ multiplex PCR, and TCRdb kept only the in-frame ones, dropping some. The sample contains more than 100,000 clones, 85% to 95% of which appear only once. Sequencing used peripheral blood, obtained on day 0 of AZD1222 vaccination. The receptors originated from an adult in good health.

The chain has TRBV11-2 and TRBJ2-3; D possibly matches TRBD1 or TRBD2 (5 bases each). The CDR3 length is 16 residues. Germline-derived CDR1 and CDR2 are SGHAT and FQNNGV. Trimming cost V 5 bases and J 4 bases, with 19 bases left between them. The DNA of the CDR3 is TGTGCCAGCAGCCTAAGACGGGACCGACTTCCAGATACGCAGTATTTT. It yields the protein CASSLRRDRLPDTQYF. The full variable domain, rest sourced from reference TRBV11-2 and TRBJ2-3, is EAGVAQSPRYKIIEKRQSVAFWCNPISGHATLYWYQQILGQGPKLLIQFQNNGVVDDSQLPKDRFSAERLKGVDSTLKIQPAKLEDSAVYLCASSLRRDRLPDTQYFGPGTRLTVL.

This chain links TRBV7-9 with TRBJ1-1; unclear D gene. The CDR3 runs to 14 residues. The V gene lost 4 bases and the J gene lost 1 base, with 10 bases spanning the gap. Germline V gene data show CDR1 as SEHNR and CDR2 as FQNEAQ (reference sequence). The CDR3 loop reads CASSSLRENTEAFF. The CDR3 nucleotides are TGTGCCAGCAGCTCCCTACGGGAGAACACTGAAGCTTTCTTT.

J is TRBJ1-4 and V is TRBV4-2, with 9 positions matching TRBD1. Germline values: CDR1 LGHNA, CDR2 YNFKEQ. J lost 8 bases, V lost 2 bases, and 15 bases had no gene match. The CDR3 has 18 residues. In DNA form, the CDR3 reads TGTGCCAGCAGCCAACCACGGGGGACAGGGTGGTTTAGGGAAAAACTGTTTTTT. Residues: CASSQPRGTGWFREKLFF.

This chain joins TRBV30 and TRBJ1-5; D may be TRBD1 (6 bases). Germline V lookup: CDR1 GTSNPN, CDR2 SVGIG (reference sequence). The CDR3 has 14 residues. Trimming removed 0 bases at V and 6 bases at J, with 12 bases between. The CDR3 sequence is CAWSVSGAGQPQHF. The DNA for the CDR3 is TGTGCCTGGAGTGTATCAGGGGCGGGTCAGCCCCAGCATTTT.

The chain links TRBV7-9 to TRBJ1-1; D gene unclear. The V and J ends lost 3 bases and 2 bases respectively, with 4 bases between them. This CDR3 has 12 residues. Germline lookup yields CDR1 SEHNR and CDR2 FQNEAQ (reference sequence). CDR3 loop: CASSLVNTEAFF. DNA of the CDR3: TGTGCCAGCAGCTTGGTTAACACTGAAGCTTTCTTT.

J is TRBJ1-5 and V is TRBV21-1; no check of the table's D call, TRBD1, against the DNA was made. TRBV21-1 is noted as a pseudogene. The CDR3 is 15 amino acids. CDR3 protein: CASSKFWDSVQPQHF. The CDR3, as DNA: TGTGCCAGCAGCAAATTCTGGGACAGCGTACAGCCCCAGCATTTT.

The chain is built from TRBV2 and TRBJ1-1; no firm D call. The germline V gene has CDR1 SNHLY and CDR2 FYNNEI. V was pared by 4 bases and J by 7 bases, with 22 bases between. The CDR3 extends over 16 amino acids. The CDR3 region has the DNA TGTGCCAGCAGTGCGATCACTCCCACTTTCTCCAGTGAAGCTTTCTTT. Its translation is CASSAITPTFSSEAFF. The complete variable domain, with remaining parts taken from reference TRBV2 and TRBJ1-1, reads EPEVTQTPSHQVTQMGQEVILRCVPISNHLYFYWYRQILGQKVEFLVSFYNNEISEKSEIFDDQFSVERPDGSNFTLKIRSTKLEDSAMYFCASSAITPTFSSEAFFGQGTRLTVV.

The gene calls are TRBV4-1 and TRBJ1-2; D is uncertain. Germline V lookup: CDR1 MGHRA, CDR2 YSYEKL. This CDR3 comprises 14 residues. Trimming pared 4 bases from V and 0 bases from J, leaving 9 bases between. The CDR3 loop reads CASSRADANYGYTF. In nucleotides, the CDR3 is TGCGCCAGCAGCCGAGCAGACGCTAACTATGGCTACACCTTC.

This clone was recorded once. The rearrangement joins TRBV28 to TRBJ2-7; either TRBD1 or TRBD2 may supply D (5 bases each). The V and J ends lost 3 bases and 6 bases respectively, with 6 bases between them. The CDR3 totals 11 residues. CDR1 is MDHEN and CDR2 is SYDVKM in the germline V gene. The CDR3 loop is CASSFGGEQYF. The CDR3 DNA sequence: TGTGCCAGCAGTTTTGGGGGCGAGCAGTACTTC.

The V and J genes are TRBV28 and TRBJ1-5; a weak D match, TRBD1 (5 bases). V lost 7 bases, J lost 7 bases, and 20 bases lay in between. The CDR3 length is 15 residues. The V gene's germline CDR1 is MDHEN and CDR2 SYDVKM. This CDR3 reads CASTPWGLGAQPQHF. In DNA, the CDR3 is TGTGCCAGCACTCCTTGGGGGTTAGGAGCCCAGCCCCAGCATTTT.

The chain has TRBV2 and TRBJ1-3; no clear D gene. CDR1 and CDR2 (germline): SNHLY, FYNNEI. Trimming took off 5 bases at V and 0 bases at J, with 8 bases between the two ends. The CDR3 extends over 14 amino acids. CDR3 sequence: CASSSQSSGNTIYF. The CDR3, as DNA: TGTGCCAGCAGTTCTCAAAGCTCTGGAAACACCATATATTTT. Full variable domain (rest looked up from reference TRBV2 and TRBJ1-3): EPEVTQTPSHQVTQMGQEVILRCVPISNHLYFYWYRQILGQKVEFLVSFYNNEISEKSEIFDDQFSVERPDGSNFTLKIRSTKLEDSAMYFCASSSQSSGNTIYFGEGSWLTVV.

The chain combines TRBV5-6 with TRBJ1-5, with D maybe TRBD1 (5 bases). Per the germline V gene, CDR1 is SGHDT and CDR2 is YYEEEE. Deletions cut 2 bases from V and 1 base from J, with 7 bases between. The CDR3 runs to 14 residues. CDR3 bases: TGTGCCAGCAGCTTCCAGGGCAGCAATCAGCCCCAGCATTTT. This sequence encodes CASSFQGSNQPQHF.

The chain carries TRBV19 and TRBJ1-2; TRBD1 aligns across 9 bases. Germline CDR1 and CDR2: LNHDA and SQIVND (reference sequence). CDR3 length: 13 amino acids. V gave up 9 bases and J gave up 5 bases; unmatched junction bases: 7. The CDR3 nucleotides read TGTGCCAGCCGTCCAGGGACAGGGTATGGCTACACCTTC. The encoded protein is CASRPGTGYGYTF.

Here the CDR3 DNA reads TGTGCCAGCAGTCTGACAGAGTTCCAGCCCCAGCATTTT. Its translation is CASSLTEFQPQHF. The chain recombines TRBV27 with TRBJ1-5; D possibly corresponds to TRBD1 (5 bases). The germline gives CDR1 MNHEY, CDR2 SMNVEV (reference sequence). Trimming shortened V by 5 bases and J by 7 bases, and 12 bases separated the two germline ends. The CDR3 totals 13 residues.

V gene TRBV27 combines with J gene TRBJ1-6; TRBD1 aligns across 7 bases. In germline, CDR1 is MNHEY, CDR2 SMNVEV (reference sequence). There are 16 residues in the CDR3. J gave up 6 bases and V 5 bases, and 10 bases lay outside the gene matches. CDR3 in DNA: TGTGCCAGCAGTCTATACGACAGGGTCCCTAATTCACCCCTCCACTTT. Its translation is CASSLYDRVPNSPLHF.

This clone came up once. The genes are TRBV29-1 and TRBJ2-2; 10 bases are shared with TRBD2. V trimming: 5 bases; J trimming: 0 bases; junction bases outside the gene matches: 6. Per germline, CDR1 SQVTM and CDR2 ANQGSEA. The CDR3 is 16 amino acids. The CDR3 DNA is TGCAGCGTTCAAAGCGGGGGGGCCGCGAACACCGGGGAGCTGTTTTTT. It specifies CSVQSGGAANTGELFF.

This chain joins TRBV5-4 and TRBJ1-5; D remains ambiguous. This CDR3 comprises 11 residues. The V gene's germline CDR1 is SGHNT and CDR2 YYREEE (reference sequence). V lost 4 bases and J lost 7, with 6 bases in between. Written as DNA, the CDR3 is TGTGCCAGCAGCCTCGAGCAGCCCCAGCATTTT. As protein: CASSLEQPQHF.

This chain links TRBV13 with TRBJ2-5; either TRBD1 or TRBD2 may supply D (6 bases each). V lost 3 bases and J lost 4, with 18 bases in between. This CDR3 is built from 16 residues. Germline CDR1 reads PRHDT; CDR2 reads FYEKMQ (reference sequence). The CDR3, as DNA: TGTGCCAGCAGCTTCACCCGGGGGCGCTTGCGAGAGACCCAGTACTTC. Translation: CASSFTRGRLRETQYF.

The V and J genes are TRBV6-5 and TRBJ1-1; the D gene is possibly TRBD1 (5 bases). The CDR3 spans 13 residues. In germline, CDR1 is MNHEY, CDR2 SVGAGI. V gave up 7 bases and J gave up 4 bases, with 13 bases separating them. In DNA form, the CDR3 reads TGTGCCAGCATGGAGGGGCGGGGCACTGAAGCTTTCTTT. This sequence encodes CASMEGRGTEAFF.

V is TRBV27 and J is TRBJ2-1; D may be TRBD1 or TRBD2 (5 bases each). CDR1 is MNHEY, CDR2 SMNVEV, per germline (reference sequence). With 4 bases removed from V and 5 bases from J, the gap between germline ends came to 15 bases. This CDR3 comprises 15 residues. DNA of the CDR3: TGTGCCAGCAGTTCATCCGGGACCCCACACAATGAGCAGTTCTTC. It translates to CASSSSGTPHNEQFF.

Points on this clone: Other DNA sequences in the sample encode the same CDR3. The chain carries TRBV11-2 and TRBJ1-2; no firm D call. The CDR3 covers 11 residues. Per germline, CDR1 SGHAT and CDR2 FQNNGV. V shed 3 bases and J shed 7 bases, with 6 bases lying between them. CDR3 amino acids: CASSLDGGYTF. The CDR3 nucleotides read TGTGCCAGCAGCTTGGACGGTGGCTACACCTTC.

This clone counts as medium-sized. The rearrangement uses TRBV5-4 and TRBJ2-1, with no clear D. Trimming stripped 0 bases from V and 7 bases from J, with 8 bases between. CDR1 is SGHNT and CDR2 is YYREEE in the germline V gene (reference sequence). This CDR3 comprises 13 residues. The CDR3, as DNA: TGTGCCAGCAGCTTGGGACCCCTTAATGAGCAGTTCTTC. Amino acids: CASSLGPLNEQFF.

V and J are TRBV3-1 (or the pseudogene TRBV3-2) and TRBJ1-6; tentative D call: TRBD1 (6 bases). V lost 0 bases to trimming and J lost 3 bases, with 24 bases between them. The CDR3 covers 21 residues. Germline lookup yields CDR1 LGHDT and CDR2 YNNKEL (reference sequence). In DNA, the CDR3 is TGTGCCAGCAGCCAAGAAAGGGGGGCTAATCAACCGCGGATCTATAATTCACCCCTCCACTTT. Translating it yields CASSQERGANQPRIYNSPLHF.

The CDR3 region is CASSPYTSGDNEQFF. In DNA form, the CDR3 reads TGTGCCAGTTCCCCTTACACTAGCGGAGACAATGAGCAGTTCTTC. The V and J genes are TRBV6-5 and TRBJ2-1; 8 bases are shared with TRBD2. Looked up from germline, CDR1 is MNHEY and CDR2 is SVGAGI. The CDR3 loop spans 15 amino acids. V lost 9 bases and J lost 5; bases outside the gene matches: 12.

The chain joins TRBV11-2 to TRBJ1-3, with D unresolved. Trimming pared 0 bases from V and 9 bases from J, leaving 15 bases between. CDR1 is SGHAT, CDR2 FQNNGV, per germline. The CDR3 has 15 residues. The CDR3 region has the DNA TGTGCCAGCAGCTTAGATCCAGGACCGTCTGGCACCATATATTTT. This translates into CASSLDPGPSGTIYF. The full variable domain, completed using reference TRBV11-2 and TRBJ1-3, is EAGVAQSPRYKIIEKRQSVAFWCNPISGHATLYWYQQILGQGPKLLIQFQNNGVVDDSQLPKDRFSAERLKGVDSTLKIQPAKLEDSAVYLCASSLDPGPSGTIYFGEGSWLTVV.

This clone was detected only once. This chain connects TRBV5-1 to TRBJ2-4; D possibly matches TRBD1 or TRBD2 (5 bases each). The germline V gene has CDR1 SGHRS and CDR2 YFSETQ. Trimming took off 4 bases at V and 3 bases at J, with 20 bases between the two ends. The CDR3 covers 17 residues. The CDR3 loop is CASSPRGRDGGKNIQYF. The CDR3 nucleotides read TGCGCCAGCAGCCCCCGGGGTAGGGATGGGGGCAAAAACATTCAGTACTTC.

This chain joins TRBV20-1 and TRBJ1-2; D is perhaps TRBD1 (5 bases). V gave up 4 bases and J gave up 6 bases, with 9 bases separating them. Germline loops: CDR1 DFQATT, CDR2 SNEGSKA (reference sequence). The CDR3 runs 11 residues. The CDR3 reads CSAIRGNGYTF. CDR3 bases: TGCAGTGCTATACGGGGGAATGGCTACACCTTC.

The chain employs TRBV19 and TRBJ2-3; D is undetermined. V lost 1 base and J lost 3, with 11 bases in between. Germline-derived CDR1 and CDR2 are LNHDA and SQIVND (reference sequence). This CDR3 is built from 15 residues. The CDR3: CASSIAAARTDTQYF. CDR3 sequence (DNA): TGTGCCAGTAGTATAGCTGCGGCGCGGACAGATACGCAGTATTTT.